This T cell receptor beta chain was captured by sequencing in a study of response to subunit inactivated influenza vaccine. Study-wide findings and caveats: Each seasonal flu vaccination may recruit only limited new T cells, authors suggested.

This clonotype was detected only a few times. Antigen unknown. The CDR3 has 14 amino acids. TCRdb passed the RT-PCR reads through MiXCR, listing each CDR3 protein once. The sample contains some 800,000 distinct CDR3 sequences, 21% of which appear only once. Sequenced material: PBMCs from blood, taken about 5 days after vaccination. V and J are TRBV21-1 and TRBJ2-7; no check of the table's D call, TRBD1, against the DNA was made. TRBV21-1 is described as a pseudogene. This TCR was recovered from a man aged 50-60 years who received an inactivated influenza vaccine. CDR3 in amino acids: CASSSWTGSYEQYF. DNA for the CDR3: TGTGCCAGCAGCTCATGGACAGGCTCCTACGAGCAGTACTTC.